The entry below gives a single T cell receptor (beta chain) sequence along with its context. Its antigen is as yet unknown. This CDR3 has 19 residues. V lost 4 bases, J lost 0 bases, and 7 bases stayed unmatched. The germline gives CDR1 SGHRS, CDR2 YFSETQ. The repertoire was sequenced with immunoSEQ multiplex PCR; TCRdb's copy has only in-frame clones and lacks some. This sample has about 31,000 clones; roughly 77% occur once, and the top ten carry roughly 4.5%. This specimen belongs to a study of early stage breast cancer tumors. Whole-study results and caveats: Tumors had roughly 2.6-fold higher T cell density than normal breast. Unsorted bulk genomic DNA sequencing lacked pairing and functional marker data.

The clonotype originates from a person in their forties with breast cancer. V and J are TRBV5-1 and TRBJ2-1; 16 nucleotides line up with TRBD2. The sample was blood. The CDR3 sequence is CASSPGTSGRESSYNEQFF. The CDR3 DNA is TGCGCCAGCAGCCCGGGGACTAGCGGGAGGGAAAGCTCCTACAATGAGCAGTTCTTC.